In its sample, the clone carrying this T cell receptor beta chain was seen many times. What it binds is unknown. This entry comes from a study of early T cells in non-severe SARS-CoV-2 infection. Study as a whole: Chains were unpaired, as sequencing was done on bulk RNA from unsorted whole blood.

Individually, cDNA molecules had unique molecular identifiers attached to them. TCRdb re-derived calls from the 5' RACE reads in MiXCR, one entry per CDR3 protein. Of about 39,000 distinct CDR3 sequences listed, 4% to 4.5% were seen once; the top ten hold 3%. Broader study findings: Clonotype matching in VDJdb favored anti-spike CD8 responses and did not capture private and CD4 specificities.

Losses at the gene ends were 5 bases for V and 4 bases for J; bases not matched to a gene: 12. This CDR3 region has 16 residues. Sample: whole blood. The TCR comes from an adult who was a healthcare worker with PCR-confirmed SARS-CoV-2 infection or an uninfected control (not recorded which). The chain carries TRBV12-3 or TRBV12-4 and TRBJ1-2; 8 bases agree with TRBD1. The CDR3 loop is CASSPMFLQGGYGYTF. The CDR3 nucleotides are TGTGCCAGCAGTCCGATGTTCCTACAGGGGGGCTATGGCTACACCTTC.